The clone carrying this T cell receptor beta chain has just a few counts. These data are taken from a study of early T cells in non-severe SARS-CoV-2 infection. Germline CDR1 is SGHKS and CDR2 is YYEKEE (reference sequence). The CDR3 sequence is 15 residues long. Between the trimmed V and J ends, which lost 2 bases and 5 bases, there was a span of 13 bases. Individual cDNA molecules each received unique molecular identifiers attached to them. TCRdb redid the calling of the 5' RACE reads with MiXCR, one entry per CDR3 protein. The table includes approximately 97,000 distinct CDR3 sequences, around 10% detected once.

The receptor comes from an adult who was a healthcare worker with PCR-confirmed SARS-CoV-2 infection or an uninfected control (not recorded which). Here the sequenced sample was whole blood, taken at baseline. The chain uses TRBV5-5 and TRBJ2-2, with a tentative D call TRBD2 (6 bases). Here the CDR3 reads CASSFRGGGTGELFF. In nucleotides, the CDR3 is TGTGCCAGCAGCTTTCGGGGAGGAGGAACCGGGGAGCTGTTTTTT.